The 25 T cell receptor beta chains given below trace back to one sample, sequenced in a study of Ad26.COV2.S vaccination and SARS-CoV-2 variants. The protocol was immunoSEQ multiplex PCR, while the TCRdb copy is restricted to in-frame clones and leaves out a portion. The sample records hundreds of thousands of clones, 80% to 90% being singletons. The treatment here: 19 received Ad26.COV2.S at low or high dose, single or two shots; several received placebo; per-sample allocation not given. Each sample was drawn 63 days after the first injection (of vaccine or placebo). The sample consisted of peripheral blood, taken in a trial of Ad26.COV2.S vaccine versus placebo. Every receptor here comes from a person aged 18 to 65 who received the Ad26.COV2.S COVID-19 vaccine or a placebo.

The chain links TRBV5-1 to TRBJ1-1; perhaps TRBD1 as D (5 bases). Between the trimmed V and J ends, which lost 4 bases and 3 bases, there was a span of 13 bases. This CDR3 has 14 amino acids. Germline V lookup: CDR1 SGHRS, CDR2 YFSETQ. CDR3 sequence (DNA): TGCGCCAGCAGCCCCTGGGGCCTCCACACTGAAGCTTTCTTT. This sequence encodes CASSPWGLHTEAFF.

J is TRBJ2-7 and V is TRBV7-2; 7 bases agree with TRBD1. V gave up 5 bases and J gave up 6 bases; unmatched junction bases: 7. CDR1 is SGHTA and CDR2 is FQGNSA in the germline V gene. The CDR3 consists of 13 residues. The CDR3 DNA is TGTGCCAGCAGCATCGACAGGGCAGGCGAGCAGTACTTC. The encoded protein is CASSIDRAGEQYF.

This chain joins TRBV5-1 and TRBJ1-1, with 7 bases matching TRBD1. Per the germline V gene, CDR1 is SGHRS and CDR2 is YFSETQ. The CDR3 sequence is 14 residues long. V lost 1 base to trimming and J lost 4 bases; unmatched junction nucleotides: 4. The CDR3 here is CASSLQGVSTEAFF. As DNA, the CDR3 is TGCGCCAGCAGCTTGCAGGGGGTAAGCACTGAAGCTTTCTTT.

The V call is TRBV6-5, the J call TRBJ1-5; 7 bases align to TRBD1. The junction had 13 bases not matched to a gene; V was cut back by 6 bases and J by 11 bases. Germline CDR1 and CDR2: MNHEY and SVGAGI. The CDR3 has 14 amino acids. The CDR3 loop reads CASRLGTELSAQHF. The CDR3, as DNA: TGTGCCAGCAGACTCGGGACAGAGCTATCAGCCCAGCATTTT.

J is TRBJ2-1 and V is TRBV19; the D gene could be TRBD1 or TRBD2 (5 bases each). Trimming pared 1 base from V and 10 bases from J, leaving 17 bases between. The CDR3 loop spans 15 amino acids. Germline V CDR1 and CDR2: LNHDA, SQIVND (reference sequence). The DNA of the CDR3 is TGTGCCAGTAGTATAGCAGGGACGCCGGTCAACGAGCAGTTCTTC. Its translation: CASSIAGTPVNEQFF.

The chain uses TRBV7-9 and TRBJ2-1; TRBD2 aligns across 7 bases. Germline V gene lookup returns CDR1 SEHNR and CDR2 FQNEAQ (reference sequence). This CDR3 has 14 amino acids. Trimming took 7 bases from V and 7 from J; bases not matched to a gene: 10. The CDR3 DNA follows: TGTGCCAGCACCCCGGGAGGTCTAGGGAATGAGCAGTTCTTC. It specifies CASTPGGLGNEQFF.

This chain joins TRBV5-4 and TRBJ2-4, with 9 bases that match TRBD1. The V and J ends lost 0 bases and 0 bases, in that order; junction bases with no gene match: 10. CDR1 and CDR2 (germline): SGHNT, YYREEE (reference sequence). The CDR3 is made up of 19 amino acids. DNA of the CDR3: TGTGCCAGCAGCTTGGCCCCGGGACAGGGTATGTTAGCCAAAAACATTCAGTACTTC. Its translation is CASSLAPGQGMLAKNIQYF.

This chain connects TRBV4-3 to TRBJ2-3; D unclear. CDR1 is LGHNA and CDR2 is YSLEER in the germline V gene. Between the trimmed V and J ends, which lost 2 bases and 1 base, there was a span of 7 bases. This CDR3 is 14 amino acids long. DNA for the CDR3: TGCGCCAGCAGCCAAAGTGGCGGCACAGATACGCAGTATTTT. Its translation is CASSQSGGTDTQYF.

The gene calls are TRBV15 and TRBJ2-1, with a tentative D call TRBD2 (7 bases). This CDR3 comprises 13 residues. V gave up 3 bases and J gave up 9 bases, with 12 bases separating them. CDR1 is LNHNV, CDR2 YYDKDF, per germline (reference sequence). Here the CDR3 reads CATSRDAGAEQFF. The DNA for the CDR3 is TGTGCCACCAGCAGGGATGCGGGGGCTGAGCAGTTCTTC. The entire variable domain, with the rest obtained from reference TRBV15 and TRBJ2-1, is as follows: DAMVIQNPRYQVTQFGKPVTLSCSQTLNHNVMYWYQQKSSQAPKLLFHYYDKDFNNEADTPDNFQSRRPNTSFCFLDIRSPGLGDTAMYLCATSRDAGAEQFFGPGTRLTVL.

The chain recombines TRBV6-5 with TRBJ1-1; the match to TRBD1 covers 8 bases. Germline V gives CDR1 MNHEY, CDR2 SVGAGI. The CDR3 spans 12 residues. V shed 7 bases, J shed 5 bases, and the junction held 3 bases outside the gene matches. The chain's CDR3 is CASTGGYTEAFF. The CDR3 nucleotides are TGTGCCAGCACAGGGGGCTATACTGAAGCTTTCTTT.

CDR3 residues: CASSPSESNQPQHF. The DNA for the CDR3 is TGTGCCAGCAGCCCCAGCGAGTCCAATCAGCCCCAGCATTTT. The V call is TRBV6-4, the J call TRBJ1-5; no reliable D call. Per the germline V gene, CDR1 is MRHNA and CDR2 is SNTAGT. This CDR3 comprises 14 residues. V lost 6 bases, J lost 3 bases, and 12 bases lay in between.

The gene calls are TRBV5-1 and TRBJ2-5; 9 bases are shared with TRBD1. V lost 3 bases to trimming and J lost 1 base; unmatched junction nucleotides: 7. This CDR3 region has 16 residues. Germline V CDR1 and CDR2: SGHRS, YFSETQ. The CDR3 sequence is CASSSLRDRVQETQYF. For the CDR3, the DNA is TGCGCCAGCAGCTCCCTCCGGGACAGGGTCCAAGAGACCCAGTACTTC.

The chain uses TRBV14 and TRBJ2-7; the match to TRBD2 covers 15 bases. V gave up 1 base and J gave up 1 base; unmatched junction bases: 5. Germline V gene data show CDR1 as SGHDN and CDR2 as FVKESK. This CDR3 comprises 18 residues. CDR3 residues: CASSQGGTSGRFSYEQYF. Here the CDR3 DNA reads TGTGCCAGCAGCCAAGGTGGGACTAGCGGGAGGTTTTCCTACGAGCAGTACTTC.

This clone was recorded only once. V usage is TRBV24-1 and J usage is TRBJ2-5; 9 positions agree with TRBD1. Germline lookup yields CDR1 KGHDR and CDR2 SFDVKD. The CDR3 has 15 residues. V shed 4 bases and J 3 bases; nucleotides not matched to a gene: 5. The CDR3 DNA reads TGTGCCACCAGTGAGGCCGGGGACAGGGAAGAGACCCAGTACTTC. It specifies CATSEAGDREETQYF.

The V gene is TRBV19, the J gene TRBJ2-7; D possibly uses TRBD1 or TRBD2 (5 bases each). The CDR3 consists of 13 residues. Germline CDR1 and CDR2: LNHDA and SQIVND (reference sequence). V lost 2 bases and J lost 7, with 12 bases in between. This CDR3 reads CASSIWGEGEQYF. CDR3 nucleotide sequence: TGTGCCAGTAGTATATGGGGCGAGGGGGAGCAGTACTTC.

The chain combines TRBV5-1 with TRBJ2-3; tentatively, D is TRBD1 or TRBD2 (5 bases each). The germline V gene has CDR1 SGHRS and CDR2 YFSETQ. This CDR3 is built from 13 residues. The V gene lost 3 bases and the J gene lost 2 bases, with 7 bases spanning the gap. CDR3 sequence (DNA): TGCGCCAGCAGCTCCGGGGCCACAGATACGCAGTATTTT. Protein sequence: CASSSGATDTQYF.

This clone was picked up one time. The rearrangement joins TRBV30 to TRBJ2-7; D possibly uses TRBD1 or TRBD2 (5 bases each). Germline CDR1 and CDR2: GTSNPN and SVGIG (reference sequence). The CDR3 is made up of 12 amino acids. V lost 5 bases to trimming and J lost 4 bases, with 12 bases between them. The CDR3 coding sequence is TGTGCCTGGTCCGGGACGGTGTACGAGCAGTACTTC. Its protein product is CAWSGTVYEQYF.

V gene TRBV24-1 combines with J gene TRBJ1-2; no firm D call. This CDR3 is 13 amino acids long. The V gene's germline CDR1 is KGHDR and CDR2 SFDVKD. Deletions cut 6 bases from V and 2 bases from J, with 9 bases between. The DNA for the CDR3 is TGTGCCACCAGTTCCCAGGAGAACTATGGCTACACCTTC. Protein sequence: CATSSQENYGYTF.

This clone has a single count. The chain is built from TRBV7-6 and TRBJ2-2; the D is unclear. The V gene lost 4 bases and the J gene lost 5 bases, with 17 bases spanning the gap. The CDR3 loop spans 16 amino acids. CDR1 SGHVS and CDR2 FNYEAQ come from the germline V gene. CDR3 sequence: CASSWVGTGRTGELFF. Written as DNA, the CDR3 is TGTGCCAGCAGCTGGGTCGGCACGGGCCGGACCGGGGAGCTGTTTTTT.

The chain links TRBV6-6 to TRBJ2-5; D could derive from TRBD1 or TRBD2 (5 bases each). CDR1 MNHNY and CDR2 SVGAGI come from the germline V gene (reference sequence). Trimming cost V 7 bases and J 5 bases, with 11 bases left between them. This CDR3 spans 12 amino acids. The CDR3 coding sequence is TGTGCCAGCAATGGGGGAAGGGAGACCCAGTACTTC. Amino acids: CASNGGRETQYF.

This clone showed up just once. The chain combines TRBV30 with TRBJ2-5; 11 bases are shared with TRBD1. With 8 bases clipped from V and 4 bases from J, the junction kept 3 bases outside the gene matches. The germline CDR1 and CDR2 sequences are GTSNPN and SVGIG (reference sequence). This CDR3 is built from 12 residues. The CDR3 sequence: CALGQGGETQYF. In DNA, the CDR3 is TGTGCCCTGGGACAGGGGGGAGAGACCCAGTACTTC. Combining the CDR3 with reference TRBV30 and TRBJ2-5 gives the whole variable domain SQTIHQWPATLVQPVGSPLSLECTVEGTSNPNLYWYRQAAGRGLQLLFYSVGIGQISSEVPQNLSASRPQDRQFILSSKKLLLSDSGFYLCALGQGGETQYFGPGTRLLVL.

This chain connects TRBV30 to TRBJ1-1, with D unresolved. V was pared by 0 bases and J by 0 bases, with 5 bases between. The germline V gene encodes CDR1 GTSNPN and CDR2 SVGIG (reference sequence). The CDR3 loop spans 13 amino acids. CDR3 sequence: CAWSVHMNTEAFF. The DNA of the CDR3 is TGTGCCTGGAGTGTACATATGAACACTGAAGCTTTCTTT.

The rearrangement uses TRBV6-5 and TRBJ2-7, with D possibly TRBD1 on 5 matching bases. V was trimmed by 4 bases and J by 7 bases, leaving 8 bases between them. Germline V gene data show CDR1 as MNHEY and CDR2 as SVGAGI. The CDR3 length is 11 residues. CDR3 in amino acids: CASSSSGEQYF. The CDR3 DNA reads TGTGCCAGCAGTTCGTCAGGGGAGCAGTACTTC.

V usage is TRBV25-1 and J usage is TRBJ1-1; D ambiguous. V was shortened by 9 bases and J by 6 bases, with 14 bases between the two germline ends. Germline V gene data show CDR1 as MGHDK and CDR2 as SYGVNS. The length of the CDR3 is 12 residues. The CDR3 DNA is TGTGCCAGTGTGGGCCTTGGAGCTGAAGCTTTCTTT. It translates to CASVGLGAEAFF.

As concerns this clone: Other nucleotide sequences in the sample specify the same CDR3. This sequence joins TRBV9 and TRBJ2-2; D gene unclear. V dropped 0 bases and J dropped 5 bases, with 5 bases sitting between them. This CDR3 is built from 13 residues. Germline-derived CDR1 and CDR2 are SGDLS and YYNGEE. The CDR3, as DNA: TGTGCCAGCAGCGTAGGAGGAACCGGGGAGCTGTTTTTT. Protein product: CASSVGGTGELFF. The full variable domain, its missing parts supplied by reference TRBV9 and TRBJ2-2, is DSGVTQTPKHLITATGQRVTLRCSPRSGDLSVYWYQQSLDQGLQFLIQYYNGEERAKGNILERFSAQQFPDLHSELNLSSLELGDSALYFCASSVGGTGELFFGEGSRLTVL.